This TCR beta chain derives from a study of blood T cell repertoires in COVID-19. The overall study: Acute and convalescent COVID-19 samples came from the United States, Italy and Spain. Nucleic acid was either cDNA or gDNA, and it came from T cells, B-cell-depleted T cells, or PBMCs.

Methods used by the authors: Amplification from reference gene primers served as the basis for estimated nucleated cell counts. This table comes from immunoSEQ multiplex PCR, and its TCRdb copy is limited to in-frame clones, with some not included. The V and J calls and clone size come from that table; D and trimming were worked out from the DNA. The sample carries some 87,000 clones, 81% recorded once. The ends lost 4 bases at V and 5 bases at J; junction bases unmatched: 11. This CDR3 has 16 residues. Per the germline V gene, CDR1 is KGHSH and CDR2 is LQKENI. The source is a human donor in a cohort sampled during active COVID-19. Sequencing was carried out using peripheral blood. The rearrangement links TRBV18 to TRBJ2-5; 9 bases match TRBD1. CDR3 nucleotide sequence: TGTGCCAGCTCACGAATAGCTACAGGGGGCTGGGAGACCCAGTACTTC. Translation: CASSRIATGGWETQYF.